A single sample gave rise to the 27 T cell receptor beta chains below, sequenced in a study of persistence of HIV-infected CD4 T cells. The libraries were made with immunoSEQ version 4 in survey mode. Produced via immunoSEQ multiplex PCR; TCRdb's table is partial and in-frame only. The table has over 35,000 clones, approximately 89% seen once; the top ten hold around 2%. No antigen has been identified for these receptors. Nonspecific anti-CD3/anti-CD28 bead stimulation represents the broad CD4+ T cell repertoire. CD4+ T cells upregulating both CD40 ligand and CD69 were sorted as responding cells. Here the sequenced sample was CD4+ T cells sorted from PBMCs after roughly 18-hour stimulation, taken from a patient who received antiretroviral therapy. The receptors were sampled from an adult man with HIV who was CMV-seropositive.

This rearrangement joins TRBV5-1 to TRBJ1-5; no reliable D call. CDR3 length: 13 residues. Germline V lookup: CDR1 SGHRS, CDR2 YFSETQ. V was cut by 4 bases and J by 7 bases, with 12 bases left in between. CDR3 sequence reads: CASSILTGQPQHF. The CDR3 DNA reads TGCGCCAGCAGCATCCTGACGGGGCAGCCCCAGCATTTT.

V gene TRBV5-1 combines with J gene TRBJ1-1; D call uncertain. From germline, CDR1 is SGHRS and CDR2 YFSETQ. V lost 1 base to trimming and J lost 8 bases, with 15 bases between them. CDR3 length equals 14 residues. The CDR3 DNA reads TGCGCCAGCAGCTTGCCAACCGGGAACGACGAAGCTTTCTTT. Amino acid sequence: CASSLPTGNDEAFF.

The CDR3 DNA reads as TGCGCCAGCAGCTTCCTACAGGGGGCCTCCTACAATGAGCAGTTCTTC. This gives the protein CASSFLQGASYNEQFF. J is TRBJ2-1 and V is TRBV5-1, with TRBD1 identical over 9 bases. J was trimmed by 0 bases and V by 2 bases; bases with no gene match: 3. CDR3 length equals 16 residues. The germline gives CDR1 SGHRS, CDR2 YFSETQ.

V is TRBV12-5 and J is TRBJ1-1; 9 nucleotides agree with TRBD1. V shed 8 bases, J shed 3 bases, and the junction held 7 bases outside the gene matches. The CDR3 has 14 residues. Germline loops: CDR1 LGHNT, CDR2 FRNRAP. CDR3: CASRFGTGYTEAFF. CDR3 coding DNA: TGTGCTAGTAGATTCGGGACAGGGTACACTGAAGCTTTCTTT.

The chain carries TRBV28 and TRBJ1-2, with 8 bases fitting TRBD1. The length of the CDR3 is 13 residues. Germline V lookup: CDR1 MDHEN, CDR2 SYDVKM. V lost 4 bases and J lost 6; bases outside the gene matches: 4. CDR3 region: CASSSGTGNGYTF. The CDR3 coding sequence is TGTGCCAGCAGTTCCGGGACAGGAAATGGCTACACCTTC.

In its sample, this clone was seen once. The CDR3 is CATSAPRGASTDTQYF. The CDR3 bases are TGTGCCACCAGTGCCCCCAGGGGGGCTAGCACAGATACGCAGTATTTT. The chain has TRBV24-1 and TRBJ2-3; D might be TRBD1 (7 bases). The CDR3 totals 16 residues. Germline V gene lookup returns CDR1 KGHDR and CDR2 SFDVKD. V was cut by 5 bases and J by 0 bases, with 14 bases left in between.

This clone turned up a few times. The chain is built from TRBV5-4 and TRBJ1-1; no firm D call. CDR3 length equals 13 residues. In germline, CDR1 is SGHNT, CDR2 YYREEE (reference sequence). Trimming took 0 bases from V and 3 from J, leaving 6 bases between them. CDR3 amino acids: CASSLGGDTEAFF. Written as DNA, the CDR3 is TGTGCCAGCAGCTTGGGCGGGGACACTGAAGCTTTCTTT.

A few counts support this clone. The genes are TRBV28 and TRBJ2-7, with 7 bases that match TRBD1. This CDR3 has 14 amino acids. J gave up 0 bases and V 5 bases, and 4 bases lay outside the gene matches. Germline loops: CDR1 MDHEN, CDR2 SYDVKM. The CDR3 protein is CASSQTGASYEQYF. CDR3 coding DNA: TGTGCCAGCAGTCAAACAGGGGCCTCCTACGAGCAGTACTTC.

Only one count was recorded for this clone. The chain carries TRBV2 and TRBJ2-3, with D perhaps TRBD2 (5 bases). The CDR3 runs 13 residues. The V gene lost 4 bases and the J gene lost 3 bases, with 8 bases spanning the gap. CDR1 and CDR2 (germline): SNHLY, FYNNEI. The CDR3 coding sequence is TGTGCCAGCAGTGGACGGGGAACAGATACGCAGTATTTT. It translates to CASSGRGTDTQYF.

The chain couples TRBV25-1 to TRBJ1-4, with TRBD1 identical over 9 bases. CDR3 size: 13 residues. CDR1 MGHDK and CDR2 SYGVNS come from the germline V gene. J was trimmed by 8 bases and V by 10 bases; bases with no gene match: 8. Here the CDR3 reads CATTGTGYEKLFF. The CDR3 nucleotides are TGTGCCACTACCGGGACAGGGTACGAAAAACTGTTTTTT.

The rearrangement uses TRBV28 and TRBJ1-5, with D hard to call. The CDR3 is made up of 13 amino acids. CDR1 MDHEN and CDR2 SYDVKM come from the germline V gene. In DNA form, the CDR3 reads TGTGGAGTCGGGGTTCGGGGCAATCAGCCCCAGCATTTT. Translating gives CGVGVRGNQPQHF.

The chain couples TRBV21-1 to TRBJ1-5; the table's D gene call, TRBD1, was not cross checked with the DNA. TRBV21-1 is assigned pseudogene status. CDR3 length equals 16 residues. CDR3 amino acids: CASSESSRVPNQPQHF. The CDR3 DNA is TGTGCCAGCAGCGAATCCAGCAGGGTTCCGAATCAGCCCCAGCATTTT.

J is TRBJ1-6 and V is TRBV19; 8 positions match TRBD1. Trimming removed 6 bases from V and 10 bases from J; junction bases left unmatched: 8. This CDR3 has 14 residues. Per germline, CDR1 LNHDA and CDR2 SQIVND (reference sequence). This CDR3 reads CASSGTGARSPLHF. The CDR3 bases are TGTGCCAGTAGCGGGACAGGAGCGAGGTCACCCCTCCACTTT.

This chain links TRBV27 with TRBJ1-5; 9 bases fit TRBD1. This CDR3 has 17 residues. Germline assignment: CDR1 MNHEY and CDR2 SMNVEV (reference sequence). J was trimmed by 0 bases and V by 3 bases; bases with no gene match: 6. The CDR3, as DNA: TGTGCCAGCAGTTTCCCGGACAGGGGCATTAGCAATCAGCCCCAGCATTTT. Translating gives CASSFPDRGISNQPQHF.

V is TRBV10-1 and J is TRBJ2-7; TRBD1 aligns across 7 bases. The CDR3 loop spans 14 amino acids. The germline V gene encodes CDR1 WNHNN and CDR2 SYGVQD (reference sequence). Trimming cost V 4 bases and J 7 bases; bases outside gene matches: 10. The CDR3 nucleotides are TGCGCCAGCAGTGGAGACAGGGCCCCGAGGGAGCAGTACTTC. This encodes CASSGDRAPREQYF.

V and J are TRBV7-6 and TRBJ1-3; 10 bases are a match to TRBD1. The CDR3 runs to 20 residues. Germline CDR1 reads SGHVS; CDR2 reads FNYEAQ. V shed 5 bases, J shed 0 bases, and the junction held 16 bases outside the gene matches. CDR3 sequence reads: CASSPQPGQGLLRSGNTIYF. In nucleotides, the CDR3 is TGTGCCAGCAGCCCCCAACCGGGACAGGGGCTTCTACGCTCTGGAAACACCATATATTTT.

The chain has TRBV7-2 and TRBJ2-7, with 9 nucleotides matching TRBD2. This CDR3 spans 17 amino acids. With 3 bases clipped from V and 2 bases from J, the junction kept 11 bases outside the gene matches. CDR1 and CDR2 (germline): SGHTA, FQGNSA. As DNA, the CDR3 is TGTGCCAGCAGCTTTACTGGAGCGGGGGGACCCACCTACGAGCAGTACTTC. This codes for CASSFTGAGGPTYEQYF.

The chain employs TRBV7-3 and TRBJ2-3, with TRBD1 matching over 9 bases. There are 13 residues in the CDR3. The germline V gene has CDR1 SGHTA and CDR2 FQGTGA. J lost 4 bases, V lost 8 bases, and 4 bases had no gene match. The CDR3 loop reads CASGTGGSDTQYF. CDR3 bases: TGTGCCAGCGGTACAGGGGGCTCAGATACGCAGTATTTT.

This clone was seen only once. The chain carries TRBV19 and TRBJ2-1; 14 bases are a match to TRBD2. V lost 5 bases, J lost 0 bases, and 9 bases stayed unmatched. Germline values: CDR1 LNHDA, CDR2 SQIVND (reference sequence). The CDR3 is 19 amino acids. CDR3 in amino acids: CASSPGLAGAFSSYNEQFF. For the CDR3, the DNA is TGTGCCAGTAGTCCGGGACTAGCGGGGGCCTTTAGCTCCTACAATGAGCAGTTCTTC.

This clone was found a few times. V gene TRBV6-5 combines with J gene TRBJ1-4; D remains unclear. This CDR3 is built from 14 residues. Trimming removed 9 bases at V and 0 bases at J, with 11 bases between. Germline CDR1 reads MNHEY; CDR2 reads SVGAGI. This chain's CDR3 is CASGVQSTNEKLFF. The CDR3 DNA reads TGTGCCAGTGGGGTTCAGTCAACTAATGAAAAACTGTTTTTT.

V usage is TRBV5-5 and J usage is TRBJ1-5, with a weak D call TRBD1 (5 bases). CDR3 length equals 15 residues. Germline CDR1 reads SGHKS; CDR2 reads YYEKEE (reference sequence). The V end was cut by 4 bases, the J end by 2 bases, with 13 bases between. The CDR3 DNA follows: TGTGCCAGCAGCCCTATTGGAGGGGGCAATCAGCCCCAGCATTTT. It encodes CASSPIGGGNQPQHF.

The V and J genes are TRBV5-4 and TRBJ1-4, with D tentatively TRBD1 (6 bases). Germline V CDR1 and CDR2: SGHNT, YYREEE (reference sequence). With 5 bases removed from V and 2 bases from J, the gap between germline ends came to 16 bases. The CDR3 spans 16 residues. CDR3: CASSLTLGGTNEKLFF. The CDR3 nucleotides are TGTGCCAGCAGTTTGACGTTAGGGGGGACTAATGAAAAACTGTTTTTT.

The V gene is TRBV24-1, the J gene TRBJ1-2, with D unresolved. Germline V gives CDR1 KGHDR, CDR2 SFDVKD. Trimming took off 2 bases at V and 0 bases at J, with 9 bases between the two ends. This CDR3 spans 15 amino acids. The CDR3, as DNA: TGTGCCACCAGTGATTCGCGGAAAGCTAACTATGGCTACACCTTC. Amino acid sequence: CATSDSRKANYGYTF.

This clone was seen a handful of times. This chain links TRBV10-1 with TRBJ1-1; D gene uncertain. CDR1 and CDR2 (germline): WNHNN, SYGVQD (reference sequence). The CDR3 runs to 13 residues. Trimming left V 3 bases short and J 1 base short, with 6 bases between. For the CDR3, the DNA is TGCGCCAGCAGTGACACAGCGAACACTGAAGCTTTCTTT. It is translated as CASSDTANTEAFF.

This chain uses TRBV5-4 with TRBJ1-6; a possible D gene is TRBD1 (5 bases). Germline values: CDR1 SGHNT, CDR2 YYREEE (reference sequence). Deletions cut 4 bases from V and 0 bases from J, with 11 bases between. This CDR3 is 16 amino acids long. Here the CDR3 reads CASSIQATSYNSPLHF. The CDR3 DNA follows: TGTGCCAGCAGCATACAGGCTACCTCCTATAATTCACCCCTCCACTTT.

This clone was detected once. The chain employs TRBV7-9 and TRBJ2-7, with D perhaps being TRBD1 or TRBD2 (5 bases each). CDR3 length: 15 residues. In germline, CDR1 is SEHNR, CDR2 FQNEAQ (reference sequence). Trimming removed 7 bases from V and 2 bases from J, with 18 bases in between. The CDR3 nucleotides read TGTGCCAGCAAACTAACGGTGGGGGAAGCCTACGAGCAGTACTTC. Its translation: CASKLTVGEAYEQYF. The complete variable domain, with remaining parts taken from reference TRBV7-9 and TRBJ2-7, reads DTGVSQNPRHKITKRGQNVTFRCDPISEHNRLYWYRQTLGQGPEFLTYFQNEAQLEKSRLLSDRFSAERPKGSFSTLEIQRTEQGDSAMYLCASKLTVGEAYEQYFGPGTRLTVT.

This rearrangement joins TRBV7-9 to TRBJ1-4; TRBD1 might be the D (6 bases). This CDR3 region has 16 residues. V shed 1 base and J shed 5 bases, with 14 bases lying between them. The germline V gene encodes CDR1 SEHNR and CDR2 FQNEAQ (reference sequence). The CDR3 bases are TGTGCCAGCAGCTTAGGAGGGGGGGCGCGGAATGAAAAACTGTTTTTT. It is translated as CASSLGGGARNEKLFF.